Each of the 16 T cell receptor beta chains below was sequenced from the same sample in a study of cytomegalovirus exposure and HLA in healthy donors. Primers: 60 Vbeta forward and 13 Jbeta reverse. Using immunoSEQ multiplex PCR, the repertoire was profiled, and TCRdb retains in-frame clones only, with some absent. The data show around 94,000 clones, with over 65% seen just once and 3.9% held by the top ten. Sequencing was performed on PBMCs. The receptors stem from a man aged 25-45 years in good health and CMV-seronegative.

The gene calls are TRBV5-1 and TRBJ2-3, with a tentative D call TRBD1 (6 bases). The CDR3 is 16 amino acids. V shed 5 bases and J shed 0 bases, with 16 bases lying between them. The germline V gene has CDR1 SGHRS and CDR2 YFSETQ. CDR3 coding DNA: TGCGCCAGCAGTGAACAGGGCCTCAGTAGCACAGATACGCAGTATTTT. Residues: CASSEQGLSSTDTQYF. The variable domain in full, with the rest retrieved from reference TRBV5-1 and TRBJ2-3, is KAGVTQTPRYLIKTRGQQVTLSCSPISGHRSVSWYQQTPGQGLQFLFEYFSETQRNKGNFPGRFSGRQFSNSRSEMNVSTLELGDSALYLCASSEQGLSSTDTQYFGPGTRLTVL.

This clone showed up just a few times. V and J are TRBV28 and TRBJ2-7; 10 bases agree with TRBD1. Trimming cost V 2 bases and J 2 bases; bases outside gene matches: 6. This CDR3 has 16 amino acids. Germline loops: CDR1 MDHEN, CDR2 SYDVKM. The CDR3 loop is CASSLGGQGFAYEQYF. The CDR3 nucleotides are TGTGCCAGCAGTTTAGGGGGACAGGGGTTCGCCTACGAGCAGTACTTC.

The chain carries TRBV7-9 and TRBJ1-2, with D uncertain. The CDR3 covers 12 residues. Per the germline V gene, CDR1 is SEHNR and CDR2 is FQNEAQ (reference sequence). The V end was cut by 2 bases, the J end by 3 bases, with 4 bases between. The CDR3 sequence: CASSLIDYGYTF. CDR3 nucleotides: TGTGCCAGCAGCTTAATAGACTATGGCTACACCTTC.

CDR3 region: CASSVWASENNEQFF. CDR3 nucleotides: TGTGCCAGCAGCGTATGGGCTAGCGAAAACAATGAGCAGTTCTTC. The chain combines TRBV9 with TRBJ2-1; a possible D gene is TRBD2 (6 bases). The CDR3 sequence is 15 residues long. V was trimmed by 1 base and J by 5 bases, leaving 13 bases between them. From germline, CDR1 is SGDLS and CDR2 YYNGEE. The full variable domain, completed using reference TRBV9 and TRBJ2-1, is DSGVTQTPKHLITATGQRVTLRCSPRSGDLSVYWYQQSLDQGLQFLIQYYNGEERAKGNILERFSAQQFPDLHSELNLSSLELGDSALYFCASSVWASENNEQFFGPGTRLTVL.

The CDR3 sequence: CASSPAGTGFNIQYF. Here the CDR3 DNA reads TGTGCCAGCAGCCCCGCCGGGACAGGGTTCAACATTCAGTACTTC. This sequence joins TRBV11-1 and TRBJ2-4; TRBD1 matches 9 bases. The CDR3 runs 15 residues. Germline lookup yields CDR1 SGHAT and CDR2 FQDESV (reference sequence). J gave up 7 bases and V 5 bases, and 9 bases lay outside the gene matches. Using reference TRBV11-1 and TRBJ2-4 for the parts outside the CDR3, the full variable domain is EAEVAQSPRYKITEKSQAVAFWCDPISGHATLYWYRQILGQGPELLVQFQDESVVDDSQLPKDRFSAERLKGVDSTLKIQPAELGDSAMYLCASSPAGTGFNIQYFGAGTRLSVL.

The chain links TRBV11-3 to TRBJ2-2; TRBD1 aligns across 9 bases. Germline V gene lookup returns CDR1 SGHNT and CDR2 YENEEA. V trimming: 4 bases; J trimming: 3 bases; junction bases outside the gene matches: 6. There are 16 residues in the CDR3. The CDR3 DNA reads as TGTGCCAGCAGCTCGGGACAGGGCCCTGACACCGGGGAGCTGTTTTTT. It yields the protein CASSSGQGPDTGELFF.

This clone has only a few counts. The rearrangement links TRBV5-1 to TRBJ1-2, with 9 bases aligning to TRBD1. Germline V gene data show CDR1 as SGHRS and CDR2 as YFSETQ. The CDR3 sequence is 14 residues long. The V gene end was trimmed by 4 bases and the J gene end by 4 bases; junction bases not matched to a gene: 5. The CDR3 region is CASSPGTGFYGYTF. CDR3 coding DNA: TGCGCCAGCAGCCCCGGGACAGGGTTCTATGGCTACACCTTC.

As DNA, the CDR3 is TGTGCCAGCAGCTCCCCGGGACAGGGAGTCTCTGGAAACACCATATATTTT. Its protein is CASSSPGQGVSGNTIYF. This chain links TRBV5-4 with TRBJ1-3; 9 nucleotides agree with TRBD1. The CDR3 is 17 residues long. The V gene end was trimmed by 3 bases and the J gene end by 0 bases; junction bases not matched to a gene: 7. CDR1 SGHNT and CDR2 YYREEE come from the germline V gene (reference sequence).

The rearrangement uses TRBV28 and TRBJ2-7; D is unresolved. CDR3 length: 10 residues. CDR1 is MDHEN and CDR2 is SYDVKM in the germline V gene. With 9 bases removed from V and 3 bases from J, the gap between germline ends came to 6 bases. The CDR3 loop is CASRGYEQYF. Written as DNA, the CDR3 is TGTGCCAGTCGCGGCTACGAGCAGTACTTC.

CDR3 sequence (DNA): TGTGCCAGCAGCAGAGACAGGGGAGGGGCTAACTATGGCTACACCTTC. Amino acids: CASSRDRGGANYGYTF. This sequence joins TRBV5-5 and TRBJ1-2; 8 positions match TRBD1. The V segment lost 4 bases and the J segment 0 bases; nucleotides outside the gene matches: 8. This CDR3 has 16 amino acids. The germline CDR1 and CDR2 sequences are SGHKS and YYEKEE (reference sequence).

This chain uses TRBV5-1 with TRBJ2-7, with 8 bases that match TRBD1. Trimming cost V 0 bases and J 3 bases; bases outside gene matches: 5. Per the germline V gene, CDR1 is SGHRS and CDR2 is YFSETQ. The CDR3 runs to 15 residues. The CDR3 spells CASSLARGQGYEQYF. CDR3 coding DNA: TGCGCCAGCAGCTTGGCCAGAGGACAGGGCTACGAGCAGTACTTC.

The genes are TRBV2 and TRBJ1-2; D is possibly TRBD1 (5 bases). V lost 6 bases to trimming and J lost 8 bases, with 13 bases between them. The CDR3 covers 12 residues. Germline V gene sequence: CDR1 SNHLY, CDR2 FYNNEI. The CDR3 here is CASRGEVYGYTF. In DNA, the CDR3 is TGTGCCAGCAGAGGGGAGGTTTACGGCTACACCTTC.

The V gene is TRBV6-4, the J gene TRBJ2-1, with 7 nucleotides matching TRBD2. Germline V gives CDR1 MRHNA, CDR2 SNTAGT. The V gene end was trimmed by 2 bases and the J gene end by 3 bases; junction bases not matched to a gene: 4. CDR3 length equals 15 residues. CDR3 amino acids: CASSDQPSGYNEQFF. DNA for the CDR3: TGTGCCAGCAGTGACCAACCTAGCGGCTACAATGAGCAGTTCTTC.

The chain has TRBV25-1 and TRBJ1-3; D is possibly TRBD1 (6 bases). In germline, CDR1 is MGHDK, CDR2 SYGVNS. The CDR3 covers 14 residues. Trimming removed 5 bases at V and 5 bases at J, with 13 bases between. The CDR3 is CASSRTEMRNTIYF. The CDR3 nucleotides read TGTGCCAGCAGTAGGACAGAGATGAGAAACACCATATATTTT.

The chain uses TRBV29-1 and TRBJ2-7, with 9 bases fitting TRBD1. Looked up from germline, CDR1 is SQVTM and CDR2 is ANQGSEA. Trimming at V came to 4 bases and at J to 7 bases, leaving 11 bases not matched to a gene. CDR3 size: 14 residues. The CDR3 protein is CSVGVGQGIGEQYF. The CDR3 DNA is TGCAGCGTTGGAGTTGGACAGGGGATTGGGGAGCAGTACTTC.

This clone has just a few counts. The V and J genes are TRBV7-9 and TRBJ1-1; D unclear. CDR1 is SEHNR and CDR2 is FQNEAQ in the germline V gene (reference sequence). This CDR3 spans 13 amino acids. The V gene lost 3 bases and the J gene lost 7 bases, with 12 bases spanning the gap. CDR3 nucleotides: TGTGCCAGCAGCTTGAAGCAGGTCTATGAAGCTTTCTTT. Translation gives CASSLKQVYEAFF.